What follows is one T cell receptor (beta chain) and its context. Its antigen is unidentified. The sample comes from a study of cytomegalovirus exposure and HLA in healthy donors. General study findings and limits: TCR beta chain V- and J-gene trimming was linked, in a later analysis, to a missense variant in DCLRE1C.

Trimming removed 4 bases from V and 6 bases from J; junction bases left unmatched: 6. The CDR3 is 14 amino acids. CDR1 is SGDLS and CDR2 is YYNGEE in the germline V gene. In the PCR, 60 Vbeta and 13 Jbeta primers were used. TCRdb's table, derived via immunoSEQ multiplex PCR, lists solely in-frame clones and lacks some. This sample carries some 70,000 clones, 76% of them seen once, and the ten largest clones take about 3.3%. This TCR came from a man aged 18 to 30 in good health and CMV-seronegative. The rearrangement uses TRBV9 and TRBJ1-2; 10 bases map to TRBD1. Material for sequencing was PBMCs. CDR3 sequence reads: CASSPRTGGHGYTF. DNA of the CDR3: TGTGCCAGCAGCCCCCGGACAGGGGGTCATGGCTACACCTTC.